Listed here is a single T cell receptor beta chain. The antigen is not known. The data derive from a study of T-cell memory formation after mild COVID-19. Overall study context: TCR clusters were mostly confined to one donor each. Study conclusions and caveats: A second wave expanding day 15 to 37 was CD4+-biased; contracting clones were balanced. CM and EM subsets held most contracting CD4+ clones; EMRA held CD8+ ones.

From 5'RACE with constant-segment primers came TCR alpha and TCR beta cDNA libraries that carried sample barcodes and UMIs. One entry per CDR3 protein results from TCRdb running MiXCR on the 5' RACE reads. The data contain fewer than 600,000 distinct CDR3 sequences, approximately 21% of them singletons. The clonotype originates from an adult woman who had mild COVID-19 (a few samples of this study predate the infection). Cell type and time point are not known. The specimen sequenced was PBMCs or a T cell subset sorted from them (not recorded which).

CDR3 sequence reads: CASSLPNTSGGYQETQYF. The CDR3 coding sequence is TGCGCCAGCAGCTTACCGAATACTAGCGGGGGTTACCAAGAGACCCAGTACTTC. The chain has TRBV5-1 and TRBJ2-5; TRBD2 matches 11 bases. Germline V lookup: CDR1 SGHRS, CDR2 YFSETQ. The J segment lost 0 bases and the V segment lost 2 bases, leaving 9 bases of the junction unmatched. CDR3 length: 18 residues.